Listed below are T cell receptor beta chains from one sample, sequenced in a study of blood T cell repertoires in COVID-19. Libraries were prepared by immunoSEQ multiplex PCR; TCRdb keeps only in-frame clonotypes and omits some of them. The sample includes around 240,000 clones, 91% seen only once; the top ten take 1% to 1.5%. Sequenced: PBMCs or T cells enriched from blood (not recorded which). Every receptor here comes from a human donor in a cohort exposed to, infected with or recovered from COVID-19 (not recorded which). The donor label of this sample is uncertain. Each CDR3 is given with its conserved first and last residue. A D gene is named only where the DNA matches it firmly. The size of a clone is reported for some rows only, either as once, few or many, or as a class for expanded clones.

j_call v_call clone_size d_call cdr3_nt cdr3_aa
TRBJ1-1 TRBV9 few NA TGTGCCAGCAGCCTTAGCGGAGGATATGAAGCTTTCTTT CASSLSGGYEAFF
TRBJ1-2 TRBV7-9 NA NA TGTGCCAGCAGCTCGTTATATGGCTACACCTTC CASSSLYGYTF
TRBJ2-1 TRBV25-1 NA TRBD2 TGTGCCAGCAGTGATCCCGCTAGCGGGGGCTACAATGAGCAGTTCTTC CASSDPASGGYNEQFF
TRBJ1-6 TRBV6-2/TRBV6-3 NA NA TGTGCCAGCAGTTACTCCAGACTGAATTCACCCCTCCACTTT CASSYSRLNSPLHF
TRBJ2-7 TRBV5-1 NA NA TGCGCCAGCAGCTCCCAGGGGAGACCCTACGAGCAGTACTTC CASSSQGRPYEQYF
TRBJ2-2 TRBV7-7 NA TRBD1 TGTGCCAGCAGCTTAGGTCTAGGGGGCCGAACTATCACCGGGGAGCTGTTTTTT CASSLGLGGRTITGELFF
TRBJ1-4 TRBV7-9 NA NA TGTGCCAGCAGCGCGTTTGCAACTAATGAAAAACTGTTTTTT CASSAFATNEKLFF
TRBJ2-1 TRBV19 NA NA TGTGCCAGTAGAGGGAGTCGGTATTACAATGAGCAGTTCTTC CASRGSRYYNEQFF
TRBJ1-3 TRBV19 NA TRBD1 TGTGCCAGTAGGGGGACAGTCTCTGGAAACACCATATATTTT CASRGTVSGNTIYF
TRBJ2-2 TRBV5-1 NA TRBD2 TGCGCCAGCAGCTTGAATCTTAATTTACTAGCGGGGACCACCGGGGAGCTGTTTTTT CASSLNLNLLAGTTGELFF
TRBJ2-5 TRBV2 few NA TGTGCCAGCAGTGAAGGCACTAACCAAGAGACCCAGTACTTC CASSEGTNQETQYF
TRBJ2-2 TRBV28 NA TRBD2 TGTGCCAGCACCCGGGGGGGGGCTAACACCGGGGAGCTGTTTTTT CASTRGGANTGELFF
TRBJ2-1 TRBV30 once TRBD2 TGTGCCTGGAGTGGCGAGACTAGCATCCATGAGCAGTTCTTC CAWSGETSIHEQFF
TRBJ2-7 TRBV20-1 NA NA TGCAGTGCTCGCCGAGGCTACGAGCAGTACTTC CSARRGYEQYF
TRBJ2-1 TRBV7-2 NA TRBD2 TGTGCCAGCAGCTTAGAACACTCCGGGGGGGGATGGAATGAGCAGTTCTTC CASSLEHSGGGWNEQFF
TRBJ1-4 TRBV7-3 NA NA TGTGCCAGCAGCCTGACTACAGGGACTAATGAAAAACTGTTTTTT CASSLTTGTNEKLFF
TRBJ2-5 TRBV9 NA NA TGTGCCAGCAGCGTAGAGGTCCTAGGGGGCCAAGAGACCCAGTACTTC CASSVEVLGGQETQYF
TRBJ1-2 TRBV18 NA NA TGTGCCAGCTCGGTTACAGAAGGGTTAACGGGAGGCTACACCTTC CASSVTEGLTGGYTF
TRBJ2-1 TRBV25-1 NA TRBD2 TGTGCCAGCAGTGAGGAGACTAGCGGGGGGGCCTGGTATGAGCAGTTCTTC CASSEETSGGAWYEQFF
TRBJ2-1 TRBV11-2 NA TRBD1 TGTGCCAGCAGCTTAGAACAGGGGTGGTACAATGAGCAGTTCTTC CASSLEQGWYNEQFF
TRBJ1-5 TRBV19 NA TRBD1 TGTGCCAGTAGCGGCGACAGGGGCATTTTTAAGCCCCAGCATTTT CASSGDRGIFKPQHF
TRBJ2-5 TRBV5-4 NA TRBD2 TGTGCCAGCAGCGGGTCACTAGCGGGGGGACGGGGTCCGAAAGAGACCCAGTACTTC CASSGSLAGGRGPKETQYF
TRBJ2-5 TRBV5-1 NA NA TGCGCCAGCAGCTCCACAGGGACCCAAGAGACCCAGTACTTC CASSSTGTQETQYF
TRBJ1-1 TRBV29-1 NA NA TGCAGCGTTACTGGATGGCGCGGGGTGAACACTGAAGCTTTCTTT CSVTGWRGVNTEAFF
TRBJ1-6 TRBV10-1 NA NA TGCGCCCGAAAGGAAGGGGCGAGGATCGGGTCACCCCTCCACTTT CARKEGARIGSPLHF
TRBJ1-1 TRBV7-9 NA NA TGTGCCAGCAGCTTAGGGCCGAGCGGGACTGAAGCTTTCTTT CASSLGPSGTEAFF
TRBJ1-1 TRBV11-3 once NA TGTGCCAGCAGCTTAGATGGGTCGGAGAAAGCTTTCTTT CASSLDGSEKAFF
TRBJ2-3 TRBV2 once TRBD2 TGTGCCAGCAGTGCGCAGAATAGCGGGGCTGTCACAGATACGCAGTATTTT CASSAQNSGAVTDTQYF
TRBJ2-3 TRBV2 once TRBD2 TGTGCCAGCAGTAATAGCGGGGGCCCCCAACATACGCAGTATTTT CASSNSGGPQHTQYF
TRBJ1-2 TRBV19 few TRBD1 TGTGCCAGTAGTATTCTTCGGACAGGGGATGGCTACACCTTC CASSILRTGDGYTF
TRBJ2-3 TRBV4-3 NA TRBD1 TGCGCCAGCAGCCAAGGACAGGGGGCGAAGGCAGATACGCAGTATTTT CASSQGQGAKADTQYF
TRBJ2-5 TRBV7-3 NA NA TGTGCCAGCAGCTTAAACGGGAACCAAGAGACCCAGTACTTC CASSLNGNQETQYF
TRBJ1-2 TRBV11-2 NA TRBD1 TGTGCCAGCAGCCTGGACAGGATTGGCTACACCTTC CASSLDRIGYTF
TRBJ1-1 TRBV6-5 NA NA TGTGCCAGCAGTTACTCCAGGGGCACTGAAGCTTTCTTT CASSYSRGTEAFF
TRBJ1-1 TRBV15 NA TRBD1 TGTGCCACCAGCAGAGATTCAGTGGGACAGGGTTACACTGAAGCTTTCTTT CATSRDSVGQGYTEAFF